The TCR beta chain under discussion was sequenced for a study of blood T cells in healthy people across ages. This clonotype was seen a handful of times. Then a second PCR, running about 7 to 11 cycles, was carried out with a sample-barcoded 5' primer and a J-beta primer mix. Sequencing yielded, for each sample, at least 2.5 million paired-end reads carrying CDR3. Using its own MiXCR run on the 5' RACE reads, TCRdb lists one record per CDR3 protein. The sample has fewer than 950,000 distinct CDR3 sequences, approximately 53% seen once. The sample comprised blood. This TCR came from a man older than 75 in good health.

The CDR3: CASSLAYGSYNEQFF. The CDR3 DNA is TGTGCCAGCAGCTTAGCTTACGGCTCCTACAATGAGCAGTTCTTC. This chain links TRBV7-2 with TRBJ2-1; D remains unclear. The germline V and J ends were trimmed by 0 bases and 0 bases, with 6 bases remaining between them. CDR3 length: 15 residues. Germline V lookup: CDR1 SGHTA, CDR2 FQGNSA. Looking up the rest from reference TRBV7-2 and TRBJ2-1 gives the full variable domain: GAGVSQSPSNKVTEKGKDVELRCDPISGHTALYWYRQSLGQGLEFLIYFQGNSAPDKSGLPSDRFSAERTGGSVSTLTIQRTQQEDSAVYLCASSLAYGSYNEQFFGPGTRLTVL.